Listed below are T cell receptor beta chains from one sample, sequenced in a study of untreated major depressive disorder. The table came from immunoSEQ multiplex PCR; TCRdb's copy has only in-frame clones and leaves some out. In the table there are about 25,000 clones, about 91% of which are singletons. The specimen sequenced was CD4+ T cells from PBMCs. The receptors originated from a woman aged 30 to 39 with major depressive disorder. The CDR3 runs from the conserved cysteine through the conserved F or W. Each record gives: J gene, clone size, V gene, D gene, CDR3 DNA, CDR3 protein. D genes are given only for firm matches. Rows may omit the clone size; those that give it use once, few, many or a size class.

TRBJ1-6,-,TRBV2,-,TGTGCCAGCACCCTTACCGGTTTTTCACCCCTCCACTTT,CASTLTGFSPLHF
TRBJ2-1,-,TRBV7-2,-,TGTGCCAGCAGCTTAGCGGGGGGATACAATGAGCAGTTCTTC,CASSLAGGYNEQFF
TRBJ2-3,-,TRBV5-6,-,TGTGCCAGCAGCCCCGATCTCAGCACAGATACGCAGTATTTT,CASSPDLSTDTQYF
TRBJ2-5,-,TRBV7-3,TRBD2,TGTGCCAGCAGCGCCCCCGGGGGGGCTAGCGATCAAGAGACCCAGTACTTC,CASSAPGGASDQETQYF
TRBJ2-6,-,TRBV6-5,-,TGTGCCAGCAGTTCAGGTTCTGGGGCCAACGTCCTGACTTTC,CASSSGSGANVLTF
TRBJ1-1,-,TRBV5-1,-,TGCGCCAGCAGCTCGAGGGGAGGGACTGAAGCTTTCTTT,CASSSRGGTEAFF
TRBJ1-6,-,TRBV7-6,-,TGTGCCAGCAGCTTGGCGGCAAACTATAATTCACCCCTCCACTTT,CASSLAANYNSPLHF
TRBJ1-2,-,TRBV25-1,TRBD1,TGTGCCAGCAGTGTGACAGGGGATGGCTACACCTTC,CASSVTGDGYTF
TRBJ1-2,-,TRBV7-2,-,TGTGCCAGCAGCTTAGGAATTTTGTATCAAGGTGGCTACACCTTC,CASSLGILYQGGYTF
TRBJ2-3,-,TRBV19,TRBD1,TGTGCCAGTAGTCCGGACAGGAGCACAGATACGCAGTATTTT,CASSPDRSTDTQYF
TRBJ1-5,-,TRBV2,-,TGTGCCAGCAGTGAGAGGGTACGCAATCAGCCCCAGCATTTT,CASSERVRNQPQHF
TRBJ1-1,few,TRBV6-1,-,TGTGCCAGCAGCCGGGCCTTAGCCGACACTGAAGCTTTCTTT,CASSRALADTEAFF
TRBJ2-5,once,TRBV11-2,-,TGTGCCAGCAGCCCCGGGGTTATCCAAGAGACCCAGTACTTC,CASSPGVIQETQYF
TRBJ2-2,-,TRBV29-1,TRBD1,TGCAGCGTTTCCGGGACAGGGGACACCGGGGAGCTGTTTTTT,CSVSGTGDTGELFF
TRBJ1-2,-,TRBV2,-,TGTGCCAGCAGTGATGACGGCAGGAACTATGGCTACACCTTC,CASSDDGRNYGYTF
TRBJ1-1,-,TRBV5-8,-,TGTGCCAGCAGCTTAATGGGGGAAACTGAAGCTTTCTTT,CASSLMGETEAFF
TRBJ1-4,-,TRBV6-5,TRBD1,TGTGCCAGCAGTAGACAGGGAAAGGGTGAAAAACTGTTTTTT,CASSRQGKGEKLFF